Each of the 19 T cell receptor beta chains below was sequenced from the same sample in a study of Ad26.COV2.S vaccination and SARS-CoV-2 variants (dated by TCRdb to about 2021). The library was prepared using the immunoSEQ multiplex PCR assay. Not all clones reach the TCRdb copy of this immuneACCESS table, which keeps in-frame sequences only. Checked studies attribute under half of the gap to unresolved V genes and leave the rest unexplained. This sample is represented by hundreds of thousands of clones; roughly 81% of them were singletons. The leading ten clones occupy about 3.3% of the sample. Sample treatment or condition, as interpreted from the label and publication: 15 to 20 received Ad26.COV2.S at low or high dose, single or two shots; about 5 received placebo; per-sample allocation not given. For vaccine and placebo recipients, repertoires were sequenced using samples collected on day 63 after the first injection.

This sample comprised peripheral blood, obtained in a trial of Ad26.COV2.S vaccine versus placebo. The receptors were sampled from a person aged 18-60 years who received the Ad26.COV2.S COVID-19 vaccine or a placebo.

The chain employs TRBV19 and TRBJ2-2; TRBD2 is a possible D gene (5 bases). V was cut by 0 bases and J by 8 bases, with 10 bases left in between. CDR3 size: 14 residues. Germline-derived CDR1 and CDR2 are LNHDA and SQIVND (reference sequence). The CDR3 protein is CASSIELDLGELFF. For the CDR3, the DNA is TGTGCCAGTAGTATAGAACTAGATCTTGGGGAGCTGTTTTTT.

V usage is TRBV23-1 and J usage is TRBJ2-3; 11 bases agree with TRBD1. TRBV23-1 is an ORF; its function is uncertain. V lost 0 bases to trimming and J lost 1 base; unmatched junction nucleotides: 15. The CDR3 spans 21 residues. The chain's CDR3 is CASSQSPVGQGAIWCTDTQYF. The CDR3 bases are TGCGCCAGCAGTCAATCACCTGTTGGACAGGGGGCGATTTGGTGCACAGATACGCAGTATTTT.

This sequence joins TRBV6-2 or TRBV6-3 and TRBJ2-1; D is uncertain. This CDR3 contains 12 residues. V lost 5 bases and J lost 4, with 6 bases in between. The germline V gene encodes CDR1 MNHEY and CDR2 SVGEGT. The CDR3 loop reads CASSLTYNEQFF. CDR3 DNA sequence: TGTGCCAGCAGTCTAACTTACAATGAGCAGTTCTTC.

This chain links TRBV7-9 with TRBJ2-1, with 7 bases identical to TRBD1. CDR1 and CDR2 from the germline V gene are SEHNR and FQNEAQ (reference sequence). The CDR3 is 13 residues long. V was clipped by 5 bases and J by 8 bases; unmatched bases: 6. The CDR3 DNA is TGTGCCAGCAGCCAACAGGGGCGGTATGAGCAGTTCTTC. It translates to CASSQQGRYEQFF.

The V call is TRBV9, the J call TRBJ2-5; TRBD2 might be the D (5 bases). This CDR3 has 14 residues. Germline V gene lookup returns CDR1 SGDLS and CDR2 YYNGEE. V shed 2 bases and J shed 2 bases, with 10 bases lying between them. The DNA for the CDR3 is TGTGCCAGCAGCGTTCGGGGTCGGCAAGAGACCCAGTACTTC. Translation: CASSVRGRQETQYF.

In nucleotides, the CDR3 is TGCGCCAGCATGGGACATGCGAACACCGGGGAGCTGTTTTTT. Its protein is CASMGHANTGELFF. The chain employs TRBV10-2 and TRBJ2-2; maybe TRBD1 (6 bases). Trimming removed 7 bases at V and 0 bases at J, with 9 bases between. The CDR3 runs 14 residues. From germline, CDR1 is WSHSY and CDR2 SAAADI.

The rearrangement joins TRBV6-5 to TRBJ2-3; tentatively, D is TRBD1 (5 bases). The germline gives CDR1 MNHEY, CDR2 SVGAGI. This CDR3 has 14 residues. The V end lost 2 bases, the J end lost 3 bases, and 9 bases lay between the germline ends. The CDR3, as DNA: TGTGCCAGCAGTTACGGGGCAATGACAGATACGCAGTATTTT. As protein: CASSYGAMTDTQYF.

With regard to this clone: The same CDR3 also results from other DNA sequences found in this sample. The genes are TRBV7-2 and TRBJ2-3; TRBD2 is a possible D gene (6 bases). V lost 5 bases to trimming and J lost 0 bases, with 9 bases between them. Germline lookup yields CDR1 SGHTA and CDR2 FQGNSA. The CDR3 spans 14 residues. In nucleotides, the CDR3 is TGTGCCAGCAGCCCGAGCGGGAGCACAGATACGCAGTATTTT. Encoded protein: CASSPSGSTDTQYF.

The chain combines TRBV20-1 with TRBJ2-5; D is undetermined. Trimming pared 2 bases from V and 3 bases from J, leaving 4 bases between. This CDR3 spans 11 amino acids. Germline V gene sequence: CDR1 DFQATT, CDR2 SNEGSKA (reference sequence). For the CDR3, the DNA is TGCAGTGCTAGATATAAAGAGACCCAGTACTTC. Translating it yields CSARYKETQYF.

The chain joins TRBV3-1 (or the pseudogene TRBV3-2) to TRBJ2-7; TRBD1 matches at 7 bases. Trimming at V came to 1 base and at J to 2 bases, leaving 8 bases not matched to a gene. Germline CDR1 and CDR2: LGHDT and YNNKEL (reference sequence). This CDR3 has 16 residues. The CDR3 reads CASSQGWTGKAYEQYF. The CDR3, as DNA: TGTGCCAGCAGCCAAGGTTGGACAGGAAAAGCCTACGAGCAGTACTTC.

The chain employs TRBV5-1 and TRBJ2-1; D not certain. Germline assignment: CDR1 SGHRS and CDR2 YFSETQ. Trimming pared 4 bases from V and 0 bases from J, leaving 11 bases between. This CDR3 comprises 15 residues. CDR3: CASSLYSSSYNEQFF. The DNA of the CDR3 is TGCGCCAGCAGCCTTTACAGTAGCTCCTACAATGAGCAGTTCTTC.

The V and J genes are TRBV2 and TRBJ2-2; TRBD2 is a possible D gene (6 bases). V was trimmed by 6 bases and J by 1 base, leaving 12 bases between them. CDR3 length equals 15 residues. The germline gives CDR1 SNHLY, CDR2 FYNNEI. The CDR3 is CASSRGTGNTGELFF. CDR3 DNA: TGTGCCAGCAGCCGCGGGACTGGGAACACCGGGGAGCTGTTTTTT.

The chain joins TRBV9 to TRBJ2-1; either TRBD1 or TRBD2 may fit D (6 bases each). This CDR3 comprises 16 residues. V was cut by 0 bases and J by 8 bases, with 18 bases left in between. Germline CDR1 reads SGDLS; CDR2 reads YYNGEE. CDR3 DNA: TGTGCCAGCAGCGTAGGGCGGTGGGGGGCCAACGATGAGCAGTTCTTC. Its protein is CASSVGRWGANDEQFF. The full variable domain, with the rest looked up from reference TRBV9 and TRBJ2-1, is DSGVTQTPKHLITATGQRVTLRCSPRSGDLSVYWYQQSLDQGLQFLIQYYNGEERAKGNILERFSAQQFPDLHSELNLSSLELGDSALYFCASSVGRWGANDEQFFGPGTRLTVL.

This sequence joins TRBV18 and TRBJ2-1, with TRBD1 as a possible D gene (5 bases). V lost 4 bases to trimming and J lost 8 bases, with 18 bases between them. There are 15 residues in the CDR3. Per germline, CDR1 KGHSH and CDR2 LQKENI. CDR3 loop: CASSLGVKGAHEQFF. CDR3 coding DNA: TGTGCCAGCTCACTAGGGGTTAAGGGTGCCCATGAGCAGTTCTTC.

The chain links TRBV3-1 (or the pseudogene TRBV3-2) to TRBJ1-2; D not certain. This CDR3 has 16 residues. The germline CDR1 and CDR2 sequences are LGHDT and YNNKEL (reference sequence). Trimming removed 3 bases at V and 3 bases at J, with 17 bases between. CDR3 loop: CASSQLRWTDYYGYTF. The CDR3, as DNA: TGTGCCAGCAGCCAGCTTCGATGGACGGACTACTATGGCTACACCTTC.

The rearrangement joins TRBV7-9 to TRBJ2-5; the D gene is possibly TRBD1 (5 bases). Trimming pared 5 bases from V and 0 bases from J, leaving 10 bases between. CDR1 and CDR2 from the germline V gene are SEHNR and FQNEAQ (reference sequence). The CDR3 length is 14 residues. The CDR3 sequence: CASSKDSYQETQYF. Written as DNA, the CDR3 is TGTGCCAGCAGCAAAGACAGCTACCAAGAGACCCAGTACTTC.

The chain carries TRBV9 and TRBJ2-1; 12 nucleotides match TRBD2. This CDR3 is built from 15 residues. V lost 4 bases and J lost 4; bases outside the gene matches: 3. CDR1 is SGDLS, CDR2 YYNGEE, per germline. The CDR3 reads CASSRTSGVYNEQFF. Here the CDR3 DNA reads TGTGCCAGCAGCCGGACTAGCGGGGTGTACAATGAGCAGTTCTTC.

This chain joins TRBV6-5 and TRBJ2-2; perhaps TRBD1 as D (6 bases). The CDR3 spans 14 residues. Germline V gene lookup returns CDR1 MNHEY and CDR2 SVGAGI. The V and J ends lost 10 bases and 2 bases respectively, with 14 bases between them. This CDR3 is CAIRGRINTGELFF. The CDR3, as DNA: TGTGCCATCAGGGGCAGGATCAACACCGGGGAGCTGTTTTTT.

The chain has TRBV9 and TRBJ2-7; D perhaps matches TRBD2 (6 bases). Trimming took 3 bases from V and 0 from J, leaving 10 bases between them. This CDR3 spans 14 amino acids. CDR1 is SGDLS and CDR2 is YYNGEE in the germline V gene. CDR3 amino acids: CASSARGASYEQYF. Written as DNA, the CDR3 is TGTGCCAGCAGCGCACGCGGGGCCTCCTACGAGCAGTACTTC.